This T cell receptor beta chain appears in the sequencing data of a study of beta chain features in type 1 diabetes. Study-wide points: Researchers report that Type 1 diabetes patients had moderately but significantly shorter TCRB CDR3s across all four CD4+ subsets.

Of the isolated RNA, all was reverse transcribed, and so the sequenced material was expressed TCRB transcripts. This table comes from immunoSEQ multiplex PCR, and its TCRdb copy is limited to in-frame clones, with some not included. The data hold around 600,000 clones, with roughly an eighth observed a single time. To note about this clone: The antigen is unknown.

CDR1 KGHSH and CDR2 LQKENI come from the germline V gene. The CDR3 has 17 amino acids. The V end was cut by 0 bases, the J end by 5 bases, with 16 bases between. Input material: naive CD4+ T cells from blood. The rearrangement joins TRBV18 to TRBJ1-4; D is perhaps TRBD1 (6 bases). The receptor's source is a man aged 25-45 years with type 1 diabetes. CDR3 nucleotides: TGTGCCAGCTCACCACCCGGGACACACCAGGGCAATGAAAAACTGTTTTTT. Translation: CASSPPGTHQGNEKLFF.